This TCR beta chain was captured in a study of T cell responses to AZD1222 COVID-19 vaccine. Whole-study results and caveats: In all cases, repertoires were sampled only after the peak T cell response. Across spike, vaccine-associated CD4 TCRs were found, dominant at 160-218 and 743-854. Reportedly, close to half of spike-specific TCRs are directed against unmutated variant regions. Just a handful of people given AZD1222 tested seropositive at baseline.

Notes on this clone: Its antigen is unknown.

Only in-frame clones appear in the TCRdb table, and some are missing; sequencing was by immunoSEQ multiplex PCR. This sample has some 110,000 clones, with approximately 88% found just once. Looked up from germline, CDR1 is KGHDR and CDR2 is SFDVKD. The CDR3 has 15 amino acids. J was trimmed by 5 bases and V by 3 bases; bases with no gene match: 4. Sequencing was performed on peripheral blood, taken on day 0 of AZD1222 vaccination. The TCR was taken from an adult in good health. This chain joins TRBV24-1 and TRBJ2-3; TRBD1 matches at 10 bases. Here the CDR3 DNA reads TGTGCCACCAGTGATCGGACAGGGGGACAAGATACGCAGTATTTT. As protein: CATSDRTGGQDTQYF.